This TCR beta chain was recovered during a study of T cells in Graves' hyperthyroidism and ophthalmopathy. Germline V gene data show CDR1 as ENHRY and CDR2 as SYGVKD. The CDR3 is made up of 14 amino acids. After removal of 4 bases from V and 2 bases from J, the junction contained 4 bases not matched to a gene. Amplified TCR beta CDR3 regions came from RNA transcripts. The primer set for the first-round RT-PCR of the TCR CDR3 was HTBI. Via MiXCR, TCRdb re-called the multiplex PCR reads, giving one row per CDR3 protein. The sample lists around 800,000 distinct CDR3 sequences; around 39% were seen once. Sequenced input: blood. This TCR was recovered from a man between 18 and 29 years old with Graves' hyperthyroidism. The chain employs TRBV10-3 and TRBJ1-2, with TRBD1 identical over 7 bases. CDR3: CAISGTGPNYGYTF. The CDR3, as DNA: TGTGCCATCAGTGGGACAGGCCCCAACTATGGCTACACCTTC.